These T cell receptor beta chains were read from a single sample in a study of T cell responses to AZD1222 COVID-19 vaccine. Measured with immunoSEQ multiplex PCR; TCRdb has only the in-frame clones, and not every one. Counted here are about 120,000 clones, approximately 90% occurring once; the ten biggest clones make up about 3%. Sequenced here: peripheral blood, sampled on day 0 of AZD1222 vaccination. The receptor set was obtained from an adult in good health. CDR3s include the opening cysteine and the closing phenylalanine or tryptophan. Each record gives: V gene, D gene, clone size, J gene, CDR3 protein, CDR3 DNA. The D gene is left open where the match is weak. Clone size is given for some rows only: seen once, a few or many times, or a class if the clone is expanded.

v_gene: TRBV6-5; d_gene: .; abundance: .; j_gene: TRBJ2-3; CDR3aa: CASSSYGRADTQYF; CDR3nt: TGTGCCAGCAGTTCCTACGGTAGGGCAGATACGCAGTATTTT
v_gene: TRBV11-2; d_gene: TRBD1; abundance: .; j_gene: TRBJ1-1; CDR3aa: CASRPTGGAPEAFF; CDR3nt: TGTGCCAGCAGACCGACAGGGGGAGCGCCTGAAGCTTTCTTT
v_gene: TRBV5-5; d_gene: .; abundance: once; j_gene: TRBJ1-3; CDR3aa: CASSLTSGAYGNTIYF; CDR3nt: TGTGCCAGCAGCTTGACTTCGGGGGCTTATGGAAACACCATATATTTT
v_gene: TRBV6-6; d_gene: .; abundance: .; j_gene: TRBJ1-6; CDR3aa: CASSLTLMVGGDSPLHF; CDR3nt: TGTGCCAGCAGTCTTACTCTGATGGTAGGGGGTGATTCACCCCTCCACTTT
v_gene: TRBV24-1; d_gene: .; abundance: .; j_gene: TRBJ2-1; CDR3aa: CATSDSPGSSYNEQFF; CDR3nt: TGTGCCACCAGTGATTCTCCGGGGAGCTCCTACAATGAGCAGTTCTTC
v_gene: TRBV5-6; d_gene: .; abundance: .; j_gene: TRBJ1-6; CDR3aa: CASSFVGGLESPLHF; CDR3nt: TGTGCCAGCAGCTTCGTTGGGGGGTTAGAGTCACCCCTCCACTTT
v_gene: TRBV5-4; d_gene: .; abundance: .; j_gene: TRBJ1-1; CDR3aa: CASSLKNKNTEAFF; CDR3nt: TGTGCCAGCAGCCTTAAGAACAAGAACACTGAAGCTTTCTTT
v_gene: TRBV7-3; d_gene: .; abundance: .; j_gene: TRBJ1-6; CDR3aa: CASSLLSRGNSPLHF; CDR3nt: TGTGCCAGCAGCTTATTAAGCAGGGGAAATTCACCCCTCCACTTT
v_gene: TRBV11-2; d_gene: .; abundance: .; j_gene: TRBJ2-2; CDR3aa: CASSLVGNTGELFF; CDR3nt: TGTGCCAGCAGCTTAGTCGGGAACACCGGGGAGCTGTTTTTT
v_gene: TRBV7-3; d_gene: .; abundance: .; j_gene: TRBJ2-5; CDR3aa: CASSSLPGGGGEWETQYF; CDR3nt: TGTGCCAGCAGCTCCTTACCTGGAGGGGGCGGGGAGTGGGAGACCCAGTACTTC
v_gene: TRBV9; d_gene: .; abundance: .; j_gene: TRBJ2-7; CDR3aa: CASSVMPSSYEQYF; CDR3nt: TGTGCCAGCAGCGTAATGCCTAGCTCCTACGAGCAGTACTTC
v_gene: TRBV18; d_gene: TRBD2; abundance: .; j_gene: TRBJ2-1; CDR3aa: CASSPPSGGAGNEQFF; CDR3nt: TGTGCCAGCTCACCACCGAGCGGGGGGGCTGGCAATGAGCAGTTCTTC
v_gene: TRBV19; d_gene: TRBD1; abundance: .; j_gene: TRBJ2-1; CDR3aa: CASSIDQETGMSDEQFF; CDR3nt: TGTGCCAGTAGTATAGATCAGGAGACAGGGATGTCTGATGAGCAGTTCTTC
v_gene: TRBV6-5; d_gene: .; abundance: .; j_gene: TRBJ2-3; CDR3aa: CASKGSSNTQYF; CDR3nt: TGTGCCAGCAAAGGTTCGTCGAATACGCAGTATTTT
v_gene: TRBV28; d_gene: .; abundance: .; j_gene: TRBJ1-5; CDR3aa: CASSARRAYSNQPQHF; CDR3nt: TGTGCCAGCAGTGCCCGTAGGGCTTATAGCAATCAGCCCCAGCATTTT
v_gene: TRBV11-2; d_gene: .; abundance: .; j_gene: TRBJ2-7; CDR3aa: CASSTQVVGIQQYF; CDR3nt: TGTGCCAGCAGTACCCAGGTAGTCGGTATTCAGCAGTACTTC
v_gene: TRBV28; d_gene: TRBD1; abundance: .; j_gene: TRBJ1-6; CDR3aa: CASSRDRRVNSPLHF; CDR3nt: TGTGCCAGCAGTCGGGACAGACGAGTTAATTCACCCCTCCACTTT
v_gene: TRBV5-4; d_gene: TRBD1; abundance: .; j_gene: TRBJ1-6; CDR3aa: CASSKVDRESSPLHF; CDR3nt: TGTGCCAGCAGCAAAGTGGACAGGGAAAGTTCACCCCTCCACTTT
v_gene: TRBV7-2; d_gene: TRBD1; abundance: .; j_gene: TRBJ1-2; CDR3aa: CASRPGQGFYGYTF; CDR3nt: TGTGCCAGCAGGCCGGGACAGGGGTTCTACGGCTACACCTTC
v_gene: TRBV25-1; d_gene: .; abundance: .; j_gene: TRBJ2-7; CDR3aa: CASRSGLLDEQYF; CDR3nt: TGTGCCAGCCGTTCGGGACTTCTAGACGAGCAGTACTTC
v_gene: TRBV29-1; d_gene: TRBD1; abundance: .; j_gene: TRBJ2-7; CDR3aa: CSGIQGGWGNEQYF; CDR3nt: TGCAGCGGAATACAGGGGGGCTGGGGCAACGAGCAGTACTTC
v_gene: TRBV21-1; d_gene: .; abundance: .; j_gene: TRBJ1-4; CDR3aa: CASSKKGHGGEGEKLFF; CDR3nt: TGTGCCAGCAGCAAAAAAGGCCATGGAGGGGAAGGGGAAAAACTGTTTTTT
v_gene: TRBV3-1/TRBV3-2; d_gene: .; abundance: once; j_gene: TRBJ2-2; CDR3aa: CASSHPNTGELFF; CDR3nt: TGTGCCAGCAGCCACCCGAACACCGGGGAGCTGTTTTTT
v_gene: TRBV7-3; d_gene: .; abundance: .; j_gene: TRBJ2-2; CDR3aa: CASSLSGAGELFF; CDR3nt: TGTGCCAGCAGCTTATCAGGGGCCGGGGAGCTGTTTTTT
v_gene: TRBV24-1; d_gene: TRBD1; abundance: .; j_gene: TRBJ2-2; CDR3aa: CATSDFGQGAVNTGELFF; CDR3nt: TGTGCCACCAGTGATTTCGGACAGGGGGCAGTCAACACCGGGGAGCTGTTTTTT
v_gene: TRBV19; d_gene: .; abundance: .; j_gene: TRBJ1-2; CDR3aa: CASSAGHLYGYTF; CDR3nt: TGTGCCAGTAGCGCCGGCCACCTTTATGGCTACACCTTC
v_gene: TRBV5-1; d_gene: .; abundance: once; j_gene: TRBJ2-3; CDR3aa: CASGTGSYTDTQYF; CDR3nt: TGCGCCAGCGGTACCGGGTCCTACACAGATACGCAGTATTTT
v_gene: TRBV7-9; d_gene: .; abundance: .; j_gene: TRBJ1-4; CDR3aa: CASSQILNEKLFF; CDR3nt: TGTGCCAGCAGCCAGATTCTAAATGAAAAACTGTTTTTT
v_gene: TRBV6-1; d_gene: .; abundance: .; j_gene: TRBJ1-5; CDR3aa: CASSDAPEHSTQHF; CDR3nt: TGTGCCAGCAGTGACGCCCCGGAGCATAGCACCCAGCATTTT
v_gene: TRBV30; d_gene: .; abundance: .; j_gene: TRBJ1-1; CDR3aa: CAWSHREDTEAFF; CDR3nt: TGTGCCTGGAGTCACAGGGAGGACACTGAAGCTTTCTTT
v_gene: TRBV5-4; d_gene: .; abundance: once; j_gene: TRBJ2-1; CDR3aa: CASSLYNEQFF; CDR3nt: TGTGCCAGCAGCTTGTACAATGAGCAGTTCTTC
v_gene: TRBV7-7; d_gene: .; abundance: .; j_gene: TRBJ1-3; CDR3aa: CASSLEGGCSGNTIYF; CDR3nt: TGTGCCAGCAGCTTAGAGGGGGGGTGCTCTGGAAACACCATATATTTT
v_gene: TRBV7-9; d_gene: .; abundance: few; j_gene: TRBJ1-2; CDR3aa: CASSLTALGYGYTF; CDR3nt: TGTGCCAGCAGCTTAACAGCCCTGGGCTATGGCTACACCTTC
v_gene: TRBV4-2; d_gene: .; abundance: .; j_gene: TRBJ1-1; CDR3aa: CASSQYQGNQNTEAFF; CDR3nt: TGTGCCAGCAGCCAATATCAGGGGAATCAGAACACTGAAGCTTTCTTT
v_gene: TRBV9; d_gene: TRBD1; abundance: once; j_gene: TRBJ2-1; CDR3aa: CASSVTGQGIDEQFF; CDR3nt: TGTGCCAGCAGCGTGACGGGACAGGGGATAGATGAGCAGTTCTTC
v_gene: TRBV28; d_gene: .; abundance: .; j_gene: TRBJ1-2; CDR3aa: CAVGGAYGYTF; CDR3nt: TGTGCCGTTGGGGGGGCGTATGGCTACACCTTC
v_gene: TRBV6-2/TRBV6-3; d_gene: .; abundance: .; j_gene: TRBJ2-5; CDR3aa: CASSLHGRDQETQYF; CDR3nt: TGTGCCAGCAGCCTACACGGACGGGACCAAGAGACCCAGTACTTC
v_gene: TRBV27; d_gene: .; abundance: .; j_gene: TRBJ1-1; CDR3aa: CASCDRWGSTEAFF; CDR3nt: TGTGCCAGCTGCGACAGGTGGGGAAGTACTGAAGCTTTCTTT
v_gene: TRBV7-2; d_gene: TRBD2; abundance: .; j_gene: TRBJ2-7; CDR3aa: CASSSTKTSGSYEQYF; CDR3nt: TGTGCCAGCAGCTCTACGAAGACTAGCGGTTCCTACGAGCAGTACTTC
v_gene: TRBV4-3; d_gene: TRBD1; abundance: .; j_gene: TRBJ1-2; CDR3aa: CASSPSTGAPYGYTF; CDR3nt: TGCGCCAGCAGCCCATCGACAGGGGCCCCCTATGGCTACACCTTC